The T cell receptor (beta chain) under discussion was sequenced for a study of cytomegalovirus exposure and HLA in healthy donors. Clones were read by immunoSEQ multiplex PCR, and TCRdb kept only the in-frame ones, dropping some. The table has around 170,000 clones, 85% seen once. Germline V gives CDR1 SGHTA, CDR2 FQGTGA. CDR3 size: 15 residues. V was cut by 3 bases and J by 0 bases, with 9 bases left in between. The V and J genes are TRBV7-3 and TRBJ2-1, with D possibly being TRBD2 (5 bases). The clonotype comes from a man aged 18-30 years in good health and CMV-seropositive. Source material: PBMCs. The CDR3 nucleotides are TGTGCCAGCAGCTTGGGGAGCCTCTCCTACAATGAGCAGTTCTTC. The encoded protein is CASSLGSLSYNEQFF. Using reference TRBV7-3 and TRBJ2-1 for the parts outside the CDR3, the full variable domain is GAGVSQTPSNKVTEKGKYVELRCDPISGHTALYWYRQSLGQGPEFLIYFQGTGAADDSGLPNDRFFAVRPEGSVSTLKIQRTERGDSAVYLCASSLGSLSYNEQFFGPGTRLTVL.